Listed below are T cell receptor beta chains from one sample, sequenced in a study of OX40 agonist ivuxolimab in advanced cancers. Clones were read by immunoSEQ multiplex PCR, and TCRdb kept only the in-frame ones, dropping some. The sample shows nearly 80,000 clones, less than 95% of them seen only once. This specimen consisted of CD4+ or CD8+ T cells sorted from blood, obtained in a trial of the OX40 agonist ivuxolimab. The receptors originated from an adult with an advanced solid tumor such as melanoma, head and neck, liver or kidney cancer. Both conserved end residues are part of each CDR3. A D gene is named only where the DNA matches it firmly. Size is stated for part of the rows, as once, few or many counts, or as a class when the clone is expanded.

>NA|NA|TRBV5-1|TRBJ2-5
CASSLDETQYF
TGCGCCAGCAGCTTGGACGAGACCCAGTACTTC
>NA|NA|TRBV11-2|TRBJ2-7
CASSSIQSSYEQYF
TGTGCCAGCAGCTCAATTCAGAGCTCCTACGAGCAGTACTTC
>few|NA|TRBV6-4|TRBJ2-3
CASSDSGQFSTDTQYF
TGTGCCAGCAGTGACTCGGGCCAGTTCAGCACAGATACGCAGTATTTT
>NA|TRBD1|TRBV5-4|TRBJ2-5
CASSSGTGQETQYF
TGTGCCAGCAGCTCCGGGACAGGCCAAGAGACCCAGTACTTC
>NA|NA|TRBV6-6|TRBJ1-4
CASQGLNEKLFF
TGTGCCAGCCAAGGGCTTAATGAAAAACTGTTTTTT
>NA|NA|TRBV27|TRBJ1-5
CASSLSGRPGNQPQHF
TGTGCCAGCAGTTTATCGGGCCGCCCAGGCAATCAGCCCCAGCATTTT
>NA|TRBD1|TRBV19|TRBJ1-3
CASRPDRASGNTIYF
TGTGCCAGTAGACCAGACAGGGCCTCTGGAAACACCATATATTTT
>NA|TRBD2|TRBV4-3|TRBJ2-7
CASSQERQAGAYEQYF
TGCGCCAGCAGCCAAGAACGACAAGCGGGAGCCTACGAGCAGTACTTC
>NA|NA|TRBV9|TRBJ1-3
CATRQRGSGNTIYF
TGTGCCACCCGACAGAGGGGCTCTGGAAACACCATATATTTT
>once|TRBD1|TRBV28|TRBJ2-7
CASSPTGNEQYF
TGTGCCAGCAGCCCGACAGGGAACGAGCAGTACTTC